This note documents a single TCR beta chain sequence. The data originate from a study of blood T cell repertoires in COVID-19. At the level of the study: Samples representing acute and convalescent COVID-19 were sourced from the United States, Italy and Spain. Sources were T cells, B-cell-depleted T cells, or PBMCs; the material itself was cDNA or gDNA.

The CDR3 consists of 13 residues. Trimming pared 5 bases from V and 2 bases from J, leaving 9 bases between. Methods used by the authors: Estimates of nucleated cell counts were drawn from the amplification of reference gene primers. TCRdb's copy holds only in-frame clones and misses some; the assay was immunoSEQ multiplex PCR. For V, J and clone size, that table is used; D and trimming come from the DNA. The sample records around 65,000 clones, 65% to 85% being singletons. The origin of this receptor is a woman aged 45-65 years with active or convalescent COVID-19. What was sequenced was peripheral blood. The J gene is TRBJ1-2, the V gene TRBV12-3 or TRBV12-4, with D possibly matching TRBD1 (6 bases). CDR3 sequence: CASSNRVNYGYTF. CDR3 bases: TGTGCCAGCAGTAACAGGGTCAACTATGGCTACACCTTC.